Shown below are 28 T cell receptor beta chains from a single sample sequenced in a study of control samples from healthy donors and cancer patients. Using immunoSEQ multiplex PCR, the repertoire was profiled, and TCRdb retains in-frame clones only, with some absent. The sample contains 150,000 to 200,000 clones, 88% of which appear only once. Sample: blood. The receptor source for this set is a woman aged 25 to 39 in good health.

CDR3 protein: CASSQANPGEQFF. DNA of the CDR3: TGTGCCAGCAGCCAAGCCAACCCCGGGGAGCAGTTCTTC. The rearrangement joins TRBV14 to TRBJ2-1; D is undetermined. This CDR3 has 13 residues. V lost 1 base and J 10 bases, leaving 11 bases between the germline ends. CDR1 and CDR2 from the germline V gene are SGHDN and FVKESK.

This chain joins TRBV10-3 and TRBJ1-2; the D gene is possibly TRBD1 (5 bases). The germline V gene has CDR1 ENHRY and CDR2 SYGVKD. CDR3 length: 16 residues. V lost 3 bases and J 5 bases, leaving 19 bases between the germline ends. CDR3 sequence: CAISDGIGAAIYGYTF. CDR3 DNA: TGTGCCATCAGTGACGGTATCGGGGCAGCGATTTATGGCTACACCTTC.

The genes are TRBV7-2 and TRBJ1-5; maybe TRBD1 (6 bases). Trimming took 5 bases from V and 0 from J, leaving 20 bases between them. The CDR3 consists of 18 residues. The germline CDR1 and CDR2 sequences are SGHTA and FQGNSA. For the CDR3, the DNA is TGTGCCAGCAGCCTTTGGGACAATCGGGGCTATAGCAATCAGCCCCAGCATTTT. This gives the protein CASSLWDNRGYSNQPQHF. The entire variable domain, with the rest obtained from reference TRBV7-2 and TRBJ1-5, is as follows: GAGVSQSPSNKVTEKGKDVELRCDPISGHTALYWYRQSLGQGLEFLIYFQGNSAPDKSGLPSDRFSAERTGGSVSTLTIQRTQQEDSAVYLCASSLWDNRGYSNQPQHFGDGTRLSIL.

This clone occurred a few times. The chain carries TRBV9 and TRBJ2-3, with 12 bases that match TRBD2. J gave up 0 bases and V 0 bases, and 8 bases lay outside the gene matches. CDR1 is SGDLS and CDR2 is YYNGEE in the germline V gene. The CDR3 is made up of 19 amino acids. CDR3 loop: CASSVAGLAGGRSTDTQYF. CDR3 coding DNA: TGTGCCAGCAGCGTAGCAGGGCTAGCGGGGGGGAGAAGCACAGATACGCAGTATTTT.

The rearrangement links TRBV5-1 to TRBJ2-3; weak D call: TRBD1 (6 bases). The CDR3 contains 16 residues. V was trimmed by 2 bases and J by 1 base, leaving 14 bases between them. Germline V gives CDR1 SGHRS, CDR2 YFSETQ. In nucleotides, the CDR3 is TGCGCCAGCAGCTTCGCCCAGGGGTTGGGCACAGATACGCAGTATTTT. Amino acids: CASSFAQGLGTDTQYF. The full variable domain, its missing parts supplied by reference TRBV5-1 and TRBJ2-3, is KAGVTQTPRYLIKTRGQQVTLSCSPISGHRSVSWYQQTPGQGLQFLFEYFSETQRNKGNFPGRFSGRQFSNSRSEMNVSTLELGDSALYLCASSFAQGLGTDTQYFGPGTRLTVL.

The chain links TRBV24-1 to TRBJ1-5; D call uncertain. This CDR3 has 12 amino acids. V was cut by 1 base and J by 7 bases, with 4 bases left in between. Germline lookup yields CDR1 KGHDR and CDR2 SFDVKD. The CDR3 DNA reads as TGTGCCACCAGTGATTTTCAGCAGCCCCAGCATTTT. Translation: CATSDFQQPQHF.

The gene calls are TRBV3-1 (or the pseudogene TRBV3-2) and TRBJ2-3; D is ambiguous. V was shortened by 0 bases and J by 0 bases, with 7 bases between the two germline ends. Germline CDR1 reads LGHDT; CDR2 reads YNNKEL (reference sequence). The CDR3 sequence is 15 residues long. Here the CDR3 reads CASSQEAGSTDTQYF. The CDR3 coding sequence is TGTGCCAGCAGCCAAGAGGCCGGTAGCACAGATACGCAGTATTTT.

This chain connects TRBV7-9 to TRBJ2-6; tentatively, D is TRBD1 (6 bases). The CDR3 loop spans 15 amino acids. Germline CDR1 is SEHNR and CDR2 is FQNEAQ (reference sequence). V lost 4 bases to trimming and J lost 2 bases, with 9 bases between them. The CDR3 sequence is CASSSTGTGANVLTF. The DNA for the CDR3 is TGTGCCAGCAGCTCTACAGGGACTGGGGCCAACGTCCTGACTTTC.

This clone appeared once. This chain uses TRBV10-3 with TRBJ2-5; 7 bases line up with TRBD2. The CDR3 loop spans 15 amino acids. CDR1 is ENHRY and CDR2 is SYGVKD in the germline V gene. Trimming took 8 bases from V and 3 from J; bases not matched to a gene: 12. The CDR3 is CAIGGGREVKETQYF. The CDR3 DNA reads as TGTGCCATCGGTGGCGGGAGAGAGGTGAAAGAGACCCAGTACTTC.

The chain recombines TRBV27 with TRBJ2-7; D assignment may be TRBD1 or TRBD2 (5 bases each). There are 14 residues in the CDR3. Trimming took off 3 bases at V and 7 bases at J, with 16 bases between the two ends. Germline V gene lookup returns CDR1 MNHEY and CDR2 SMNVEV (reference sequence). Here the CDR3 DNA reads TGTGCCAGCAGTTTTAGGGACGGATTATCAGAGCAGTACTTC. It codes for CASSFRDGLSEQYF.

The rearrangement links TRBV7-2 to TRBJ1-2; D is perhaps TRBD1 (5 bases). Germline V CDR1 and CDR2: SGHTA, FQGNSA. V lost 3 bases and J 4 bases, leaving 12 bases between the germline ends. This CDR3 contains 14 residues. In nucleotides, the CDR3 is TGTGCCAGCAGCTTCGGGGGTCCCTCCTATGGCTACACCTTC. Protein sequence: CASSFGGPSYGYTF.

The rearrangement joins TRBV7-2 to TRBJ2-7, with TRBD2 identical over 7 bases. V shed 5 bases and J 3 bases; nucleotides not matched to a gene: 10. The CDR3 runs 15 residues. Germline-derived CDR1 and CDR2 are SGHTA and FQGNSA. CDR3 DNA: TGTGCCAGCAGCATTAGCGGGCAGCCATACTACGAGCAGTACTTC. Protein sequence: CASSISGQPYYEQYF.

This chain joins TRBV5-1 and TRBJ1-1; D ambiguous. The CDR3 runs to 12 residues. The germline V and J ends were trimmed by 0 bases and 8 bases, with 8 bases remaining between them. The germline gives CDR1 SGHRS, CDR2 YFSETQ. The CDR3 here is CASSLGPYEAFF. CDR3 DNA sequence: TGCGCCAGCAGCTTGGGACCTTACGAAGCTTTCTTT. Filled out from reference TRBV5-1 and TRBJ1-1, the complete variable domain reads KAGVTQTPRYLIKTRGQQVTLSCSPISGHRSVSWYQQTPGQGLQFLFEYFSETQRNKGNFPGRFSGRQFSNSRSEMNVSTLELGDSALYLCASSLGPYEAFFGQGTRLTVV.

The V gene is TRBV28, the J gene TRBJ2-7; D is perhaps TRBD2 (6 bases). Germline lookup yields CDR1 MDHEN and CDR2 SYDVKM. This CDR3 contains 16 residues. V lost 2 bases, J lost 1 base, and 15 bases lay in between. DNA of the CDR3: TGTGCCAGCAGTTTACCTGCGGGACGGAGGTCCTACGAGCAGTACTTC. Translation: CASSLPAGRRSYEQYF.

This chain connects TRBV6-1 to TRBJ1-2; D perhaps matches TRBD1 (5 bases). V was cut by 1 base and J by 7 bases, with 13 bases left in between. In germline, CDR1 is MNHNS, CDR2 SASEGT. CDR3 length: 14 amino acids. The CDR3 reads CASSEGGSGVGYTF. The CDR3 DNA is TGTGCCAGCAGTGAAGGGGGGAGCGGGGTTGGCTACACCTTC.

The genes are TRBV28 and TRBJ2-1; possible D gene TRBD1, 5 bases. This CDR3 has 14 amino acids. Germline assignment: CDR1 MDHEN and CDR2 SYDVKM. The V gene lost 5 bases and the J gene lost 6 bases, with 14 bases spanning the gap. DNA of the CDR3: TGTGCCAGCAGTCCCCATGCCAGGGTCAATGAGCAGTTCTTC. Its protein is CASSPHARVNEQFF.

This clone showed up just once. This chain links TRBV4-1 with TRBJ1-3; 8 bases fit TRBD1. J gave up 4 bases and V 5 bases, and 7 bases lay outside the gene matches. The germline gives CDR1 MGHRA, CDR2 YSYEKL. The CDR3 runs 15 residues. The CDR3 bases are TGCGCCAGCAGCGAAAGACAGGGGCAAGGAAACACCATATATTTT. Amino acids: CASSERQGQGNTIYF.

The J gene is TRBJ1-3, the V gene TRBV5-6; D may be TRBD1 (5 bases). The CDR3 covers 17 residues. CDR1 and CDR2 from the germline V gene are SGHDT and YYEEEE. Trimming shortened V by 4 bases and J by 4 bases, and 21 bases separated the two germline ends. CDR3 residues: CASSTPTRFRDGNTIYF. Written as DNA, the CDR3 is TGTGCCAGCAGCACACCCACAAGGTTCAGGGACGGAAACACCATATATTTT.

The V and J genes are TRBV9 and TRBJ2-3; the D is unclear. Germline V gene data show CDR1 as SGDLS and CDR2 as YYNGEE. V was pared by 2 bases and J by 6 bases, with 10 bases between. The CDR3 is 13 amino acids. CDR3 sequence reads: CASSVPGSDTQYF. As DNA, the CDR3 is TGTGCCAGCAGCGTCCCAGGATCGGATACGCAGTATTTT.

This clone occurred once. The chain couples TRBV28 to TRBJ1-1; TRBD1 might be the D (5 bases). CDR1 and CDR2 from the germline V gene are MDHEN and SYDVKM. This CDR3 contains 15 residues. V gave up 6 bases and J gave up 4 bases, with 18 bases separating them. CDR3 DNA sequence: TGTGCCAGCAGACTCACGGGGGGGGTAGGCACTGAAGCTTTCTTT. Protein sequence: CASRLTGGVGTEAFF.

The genes are TRBV6-6 and TRBJ1-3; 9 bases line up with TRBD1. The CDR3 has 15 residues. V lost 4 bases and J lost 2; bases outside the gene matches: 3. The V gene's germline CDR1 is MNHNY and CDR2 SVGAGI (reference sequence). The CDR3: CASSSRDRAGNTIYF. The CDR3, as DNA: TGTGCCAGCAGTTCCAGGGACAGGGCTGGAAACACCATATATTTT.

This rearrangement joins TRBV5-6 to TRBJ2-7; D remains unclear. There are 13 residues in the CDR3. Germline V CDR1 and CDR2: SGHDT, YYEEEE. V lost 3 bases and J 3 bases, leaving 10 bases between the germline ends. The CDR3 spells CASSWPRSYEQYF. The CDR3 nucleotides read TGTGCCAGCAGCTGGCCCCGAAGCTACGAGCAGTACTTC.

V is TRBV3-1 (or the pseudogene TRBV3-2) and J is TRBJ2-7, with 8 bases fitting TRBD1. Trimming removed 4 bases from V and 6 bases from J; junction bases left unmatched: 8. The length of the CDR3 is 14 residues. Germline assignment: CDR1 LGHDT and CDR2 YNNKEL (reference sequence). The CDR3 here is CASSPRQGSGEQYV. The CDR3 bases are TGTGCCAGCAGCCCTAGACAGGGGTCAGGCGAGCAGTACGTC.

CDR3 nucleotide sequence: TGCAGCGTTGTCCCGGGAAACACTGAAGCTTTCTTT. This translates into CSVVPGNTEAFF. This chain connects TRBV29-1 to TRBJ1-1, with D unclear. This CDR3 is 12 amino acids long. The germline CDR1 and CDR2 sequences are SQVTM and ANQGSEA. Trimming cost V 4 bases and J 2 bases, with 8 bases left between them.

The chain employs TRBV27 and TRBJ1-2, with a tentative D call TRBD1 (6 bases). Germline CDR1 MNHEY, CDR2 SMNVEV (reference sequence). The ends were cut back, 3 bases at V and 3 bases at J, with 14 bases in the middle. The CDR3 is 15 amino acids. CDR3 nucleotide sequence: TGTGCCAGCAGTTTGCGCCGGGGGCTGCACTATGGCTACACCTTC. Translation: CASSLRRGLHYGYTF.

The rearrangement links TRBV29-1 to TRBJ1-1, with D possibly matching TRBD1 (5 bases). The CDR3 has 12 amino acids. V shed 3 bases and J shed 4 bases, with 9 bases lying between them. CDR1 and CDR2 (germline): SQVTM, ANQGSEA. CDR3 sequence (DNA): TGCAGCGTTGATCTGGGGACCACTGAAGCTTTCTTT. Translated, it gives CSVDLGTTEAFF.

The chain links TRBV19 to TRBJ2-7, with 9 bases fitting TRBD1. This CDR3 is built from 14 residues. Germline CDR1 is LNHDA and CDR2 is SQIVND (reference sequence). Losses at the gene ends were 5 bases for V and 0 bases for J; bases not matched to a gene: 2. CDR3 bases: TGTGCCAGTAGTTACAGGGGGCCCTCCTACGAGCAGTACTTC. Its protein product is CASSYRGPSYEQYF.

The chain employs TRBV4-2 and TRBJ1-4; maybe TRBD1 (5 bases). Trimming stripped 1 base from V and 10 bases from J, with 19 bases between. The CDR3 totals 16 residues. In germline, CDR1 is LGHNA, CDR2 YNFKEQ. The CDR3 region is CASSQGLRGGGAKLFF. CDR3 DNA: TGTGCCAGCAGCCAAGGTTTAAGGGGTGGAGGCGCAAAACTGTTTTTT.